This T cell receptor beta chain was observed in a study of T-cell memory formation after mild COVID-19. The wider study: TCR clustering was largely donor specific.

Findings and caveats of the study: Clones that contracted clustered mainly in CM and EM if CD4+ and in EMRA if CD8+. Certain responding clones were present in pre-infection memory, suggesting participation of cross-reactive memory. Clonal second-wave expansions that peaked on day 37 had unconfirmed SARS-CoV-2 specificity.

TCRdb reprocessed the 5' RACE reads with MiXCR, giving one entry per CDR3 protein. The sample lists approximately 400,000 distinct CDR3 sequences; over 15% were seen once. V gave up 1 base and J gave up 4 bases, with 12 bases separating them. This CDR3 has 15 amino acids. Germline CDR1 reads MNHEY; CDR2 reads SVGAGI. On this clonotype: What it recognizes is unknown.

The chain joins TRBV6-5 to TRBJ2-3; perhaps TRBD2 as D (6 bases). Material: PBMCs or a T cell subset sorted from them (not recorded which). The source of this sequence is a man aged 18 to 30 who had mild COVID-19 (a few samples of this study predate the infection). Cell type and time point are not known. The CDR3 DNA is TGTGCCAGCAGTTACTTCGGAGGGGTAGCAGATACGCAGTATTTT. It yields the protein CASSYFGGVADTQYF.